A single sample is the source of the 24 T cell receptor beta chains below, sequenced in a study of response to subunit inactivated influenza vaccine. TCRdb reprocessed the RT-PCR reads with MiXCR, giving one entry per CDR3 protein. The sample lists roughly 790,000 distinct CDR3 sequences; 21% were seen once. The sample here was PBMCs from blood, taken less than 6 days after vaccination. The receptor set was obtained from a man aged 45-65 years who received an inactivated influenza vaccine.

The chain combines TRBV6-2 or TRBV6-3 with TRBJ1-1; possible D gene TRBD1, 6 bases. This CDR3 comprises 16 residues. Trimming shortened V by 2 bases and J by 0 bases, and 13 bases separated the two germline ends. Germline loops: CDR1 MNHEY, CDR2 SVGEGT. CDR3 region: CASSYAGAGVNTEAFF. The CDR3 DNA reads TGTGCCAGCAGTTACGCAGGGGCTGGGGTGAACACTGAAGCTTTCTTT.

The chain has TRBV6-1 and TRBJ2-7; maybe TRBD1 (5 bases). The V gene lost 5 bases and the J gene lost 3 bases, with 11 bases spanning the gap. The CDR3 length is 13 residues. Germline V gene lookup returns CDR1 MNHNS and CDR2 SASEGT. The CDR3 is CASSHTGNYEQYF. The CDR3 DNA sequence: TGTGCCAGCAGTCATACAGGAAACTACGAGCAGTACTTC.

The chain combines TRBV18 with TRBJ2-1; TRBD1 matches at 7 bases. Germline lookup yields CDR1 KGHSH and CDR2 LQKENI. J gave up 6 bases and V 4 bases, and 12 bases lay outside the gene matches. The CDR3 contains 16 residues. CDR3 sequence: CASSQTRDSIPNEQFF. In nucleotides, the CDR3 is TGTGCCAGCTCACAAACCCGGGACAGTATCCCCAATGAGCAGTTCTTC.

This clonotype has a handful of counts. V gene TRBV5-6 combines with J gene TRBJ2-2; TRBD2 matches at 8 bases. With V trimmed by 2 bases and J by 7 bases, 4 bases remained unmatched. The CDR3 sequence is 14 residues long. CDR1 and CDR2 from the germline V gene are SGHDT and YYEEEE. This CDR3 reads CASSFVGGDGELFF. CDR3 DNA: TGTGCCAGCAGCTTCGTCGGGGGGGACGGGGAGCTGTTTTTT.

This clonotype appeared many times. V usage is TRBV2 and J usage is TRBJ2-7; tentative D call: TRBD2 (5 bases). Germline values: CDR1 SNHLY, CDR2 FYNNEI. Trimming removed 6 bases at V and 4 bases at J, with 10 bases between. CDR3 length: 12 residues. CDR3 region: CASSRTQYEQYF. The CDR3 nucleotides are TGTGCCAGCAGCCGGACTCAGTACGAGCAGTACTTC.

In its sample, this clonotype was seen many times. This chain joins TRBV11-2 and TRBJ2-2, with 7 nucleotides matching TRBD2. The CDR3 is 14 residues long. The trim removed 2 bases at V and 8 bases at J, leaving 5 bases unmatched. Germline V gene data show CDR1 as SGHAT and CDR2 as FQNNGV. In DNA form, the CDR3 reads TGTGCCAGCAGCTTACGAACAGCGGGGGGGGAGCTGTTTTTT. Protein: CASSLRTAGGELFF.

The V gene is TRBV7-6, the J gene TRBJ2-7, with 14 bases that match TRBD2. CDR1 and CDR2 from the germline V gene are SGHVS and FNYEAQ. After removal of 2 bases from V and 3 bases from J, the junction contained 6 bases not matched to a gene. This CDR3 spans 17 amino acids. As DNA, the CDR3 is TGTGCCAGCAGCTTAAAGGGACTAGCGGGAGATTTCTACGAGCAGTACTTC. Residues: CASSLKGLAGDFYEQYF.

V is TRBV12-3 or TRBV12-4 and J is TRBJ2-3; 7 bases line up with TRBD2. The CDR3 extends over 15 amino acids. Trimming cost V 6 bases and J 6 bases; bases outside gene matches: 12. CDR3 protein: CASSSPGLGSDTQYF. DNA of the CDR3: TGTGCCAGCAGCTCCCCAGGACTAGGTTCCGATACGCAGTATTTT.

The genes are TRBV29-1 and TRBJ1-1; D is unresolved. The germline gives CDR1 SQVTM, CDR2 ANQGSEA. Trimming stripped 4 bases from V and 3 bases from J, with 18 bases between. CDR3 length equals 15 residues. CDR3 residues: CSVVGRLRRDTEAFF. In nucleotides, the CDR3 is TGCAGCGTTGTCGGTCGGCTAAGAAGGGACACTGAAGCTTTCTTT.

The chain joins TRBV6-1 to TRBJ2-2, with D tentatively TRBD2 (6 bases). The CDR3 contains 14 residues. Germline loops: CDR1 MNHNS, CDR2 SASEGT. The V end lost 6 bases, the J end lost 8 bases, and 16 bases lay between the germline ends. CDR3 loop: CASRAGIAGGELFF. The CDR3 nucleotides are TGTGCCAGCAGGGCGGGGATAGCTGGAGGGGAGCTGTTTTTT.

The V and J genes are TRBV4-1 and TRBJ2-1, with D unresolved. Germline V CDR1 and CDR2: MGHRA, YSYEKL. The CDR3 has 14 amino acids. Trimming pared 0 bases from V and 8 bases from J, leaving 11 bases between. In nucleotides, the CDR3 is TGCGCCAGCAGCCAAGAGGTCGGGCTGGATGAGCAGTTCTTC. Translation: CASSQEVGLDEQFF.

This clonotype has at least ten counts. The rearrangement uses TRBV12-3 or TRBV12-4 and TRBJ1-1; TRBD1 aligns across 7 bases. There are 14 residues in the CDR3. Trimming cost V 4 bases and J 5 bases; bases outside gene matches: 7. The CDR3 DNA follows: TGTGCCAGCAGTTCCCGACAGGGTGGAACTGAAGCTTTCTTT. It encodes CASSSRQGGTEAFF.

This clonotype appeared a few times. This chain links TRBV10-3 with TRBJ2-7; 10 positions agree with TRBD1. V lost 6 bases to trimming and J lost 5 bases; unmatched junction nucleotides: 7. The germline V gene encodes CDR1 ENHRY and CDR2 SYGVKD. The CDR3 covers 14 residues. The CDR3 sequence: CAIRASGTGDEQYF. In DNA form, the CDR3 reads TGTGCCATCAGAGCATCCGGGACAGGGGACGAGCAGTACTTC.

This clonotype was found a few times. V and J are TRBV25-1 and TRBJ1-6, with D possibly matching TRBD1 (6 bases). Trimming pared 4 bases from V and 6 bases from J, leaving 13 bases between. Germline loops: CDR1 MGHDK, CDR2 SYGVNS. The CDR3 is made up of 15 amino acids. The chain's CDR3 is CASSVRTGFNSPLHF. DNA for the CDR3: TGTGCCAGCAGTGTGAGAACAGGGTTTAATTCACCCCTCCACTTT.

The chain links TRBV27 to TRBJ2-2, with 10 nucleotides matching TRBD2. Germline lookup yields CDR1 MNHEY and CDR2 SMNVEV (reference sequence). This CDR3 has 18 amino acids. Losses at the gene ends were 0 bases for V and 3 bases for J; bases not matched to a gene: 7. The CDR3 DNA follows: TGTGCCAGCAGTTTATCGCCCAGCGGGGGGGCCGACACCGGGGAGCTGTTTTTT. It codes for CASSLSPSGGADTGELFF.

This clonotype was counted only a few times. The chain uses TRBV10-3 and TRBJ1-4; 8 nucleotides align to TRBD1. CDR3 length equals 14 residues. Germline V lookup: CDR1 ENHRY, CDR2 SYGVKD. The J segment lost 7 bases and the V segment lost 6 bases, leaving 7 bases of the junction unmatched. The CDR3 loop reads CAISEDRDGEKLFF. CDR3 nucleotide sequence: TGTGCCATCAGCGAGGACAGGGACGGTGAAAAACTGTTTTTT.

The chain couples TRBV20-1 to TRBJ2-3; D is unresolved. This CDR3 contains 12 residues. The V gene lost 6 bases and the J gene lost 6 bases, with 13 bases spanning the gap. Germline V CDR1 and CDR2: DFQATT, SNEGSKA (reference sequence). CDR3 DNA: TGCAGTGCGAGGCGCCCACCGGATACGCAGTATTTT. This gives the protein CSARRPPDTQYF.

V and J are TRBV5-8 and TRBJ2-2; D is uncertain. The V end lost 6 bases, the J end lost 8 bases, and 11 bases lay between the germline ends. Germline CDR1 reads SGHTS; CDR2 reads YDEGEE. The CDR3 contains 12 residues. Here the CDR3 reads CASTNRLGELFF. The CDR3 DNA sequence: TGTGCCAGCACCAACCGGTTAGGGGAGCTGTTTTTT.

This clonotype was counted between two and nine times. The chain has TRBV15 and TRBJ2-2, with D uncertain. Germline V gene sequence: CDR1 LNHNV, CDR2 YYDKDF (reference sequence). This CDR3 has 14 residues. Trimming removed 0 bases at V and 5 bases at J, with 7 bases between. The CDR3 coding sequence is TGTGCCACCAGCAGAGAGACACAGACCGGGGAGCTGTTTTTT. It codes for CATSRETQTGELFF.

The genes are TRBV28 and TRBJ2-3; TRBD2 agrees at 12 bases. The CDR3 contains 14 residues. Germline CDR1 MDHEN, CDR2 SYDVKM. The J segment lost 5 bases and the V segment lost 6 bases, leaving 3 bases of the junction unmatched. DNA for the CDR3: TGTGCCAGCAGAGAGGGACTAGCGGGAGATACGCAGTATTTT. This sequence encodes CASREGLAGDTQYF.

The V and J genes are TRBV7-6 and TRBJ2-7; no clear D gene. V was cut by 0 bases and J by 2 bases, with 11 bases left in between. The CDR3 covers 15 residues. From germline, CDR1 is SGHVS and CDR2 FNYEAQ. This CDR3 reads CASSLAGDGTYEQYF. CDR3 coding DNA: TGTGCCAGCAGCTTAGCGGGTGATGGTACCTACGAGCAGTACTTC. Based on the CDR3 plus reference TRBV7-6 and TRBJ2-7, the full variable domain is GAGVSQSPRYKVTKRGQDVALRCDPISGHVSLYWYRQALGQGPEFLTYFNYEAQQDKSGLPNDRFSAERPEGSISTLTIQRTEQRDSAMYRCASSLAGDGTYEQYFGPGTRLTVT.

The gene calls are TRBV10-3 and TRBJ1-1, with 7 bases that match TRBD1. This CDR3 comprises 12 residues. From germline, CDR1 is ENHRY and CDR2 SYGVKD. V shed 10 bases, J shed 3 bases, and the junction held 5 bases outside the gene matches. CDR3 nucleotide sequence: TGTGCCACCCAGGGGGGCCACACTGAAGCTTTCTTT. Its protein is CATQGGHTEAFF.

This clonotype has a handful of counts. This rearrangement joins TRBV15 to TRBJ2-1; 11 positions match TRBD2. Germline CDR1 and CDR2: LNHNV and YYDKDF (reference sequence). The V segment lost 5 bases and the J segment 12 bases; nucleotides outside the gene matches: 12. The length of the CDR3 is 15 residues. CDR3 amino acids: CATSSIAGGQSTQFF. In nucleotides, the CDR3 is TGTGCCACCAGCTCAATAGCGGGAGGGCAATCTACGCAGTTCTTC.

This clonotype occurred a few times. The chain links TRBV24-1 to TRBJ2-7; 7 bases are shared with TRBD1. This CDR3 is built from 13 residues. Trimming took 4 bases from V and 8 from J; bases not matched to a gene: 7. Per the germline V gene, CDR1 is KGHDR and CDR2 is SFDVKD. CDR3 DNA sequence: TGTGCCACCAGTGAAAGACAGGGTCAGAAGCAGTACTTC. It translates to CATSERQGQKQYF.